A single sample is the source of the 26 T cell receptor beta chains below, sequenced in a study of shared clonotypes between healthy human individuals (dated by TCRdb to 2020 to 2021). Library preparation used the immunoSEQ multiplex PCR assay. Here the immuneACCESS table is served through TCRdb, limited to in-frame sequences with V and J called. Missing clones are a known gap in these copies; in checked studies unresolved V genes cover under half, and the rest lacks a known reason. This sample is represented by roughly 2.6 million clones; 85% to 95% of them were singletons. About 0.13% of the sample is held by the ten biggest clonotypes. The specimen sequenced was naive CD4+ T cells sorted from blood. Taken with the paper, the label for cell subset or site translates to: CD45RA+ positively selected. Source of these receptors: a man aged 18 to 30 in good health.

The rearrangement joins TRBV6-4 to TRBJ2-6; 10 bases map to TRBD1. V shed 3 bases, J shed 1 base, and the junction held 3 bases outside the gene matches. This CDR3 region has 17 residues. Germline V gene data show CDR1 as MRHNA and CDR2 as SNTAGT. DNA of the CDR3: TGTGCCAGCAGTGAAGGGGACAGGGGATCTGGGGCCAACGTCCTGACTTTC. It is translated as CASSEGDRGSGANVLTF.

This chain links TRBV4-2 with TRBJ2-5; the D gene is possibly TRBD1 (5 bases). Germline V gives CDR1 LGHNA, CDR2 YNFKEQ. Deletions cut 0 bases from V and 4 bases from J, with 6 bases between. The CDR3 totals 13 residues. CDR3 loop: CASSQDRGETQYF. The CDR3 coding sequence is TGTGCCAGCAGCCAAGATAGGGGAGAGACCCAGTACTTC.

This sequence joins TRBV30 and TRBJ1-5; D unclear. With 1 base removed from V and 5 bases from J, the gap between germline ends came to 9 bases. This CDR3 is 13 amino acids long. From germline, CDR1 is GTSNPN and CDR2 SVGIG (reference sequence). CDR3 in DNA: TGTGCCTGGAGTGCCTCCAAATATCAGCCCCAGCATTTT. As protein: CAWSASKYQPQHF.

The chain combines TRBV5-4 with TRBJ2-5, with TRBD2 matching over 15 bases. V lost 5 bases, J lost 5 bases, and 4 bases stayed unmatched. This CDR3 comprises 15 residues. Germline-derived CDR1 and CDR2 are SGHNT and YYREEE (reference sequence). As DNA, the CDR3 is TGTGCCAGCAGAGCCGGGACTAGCGGGGGGGAGACCCAGTACTTC. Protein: CASRAGTSGGETQYF.

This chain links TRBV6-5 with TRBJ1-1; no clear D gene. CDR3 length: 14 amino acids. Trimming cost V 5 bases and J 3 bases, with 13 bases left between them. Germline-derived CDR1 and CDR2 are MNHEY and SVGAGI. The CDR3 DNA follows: TGTGCCAGCAGTACCTTACAAATGTACACTGAAGCTTTCTTT. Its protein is CASSTLQMYTEAFF.

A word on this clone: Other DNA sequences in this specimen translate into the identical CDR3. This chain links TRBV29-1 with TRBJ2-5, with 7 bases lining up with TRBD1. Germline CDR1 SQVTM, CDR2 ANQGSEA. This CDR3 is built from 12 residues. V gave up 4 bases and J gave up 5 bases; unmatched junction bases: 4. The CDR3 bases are TGCAGCGTTGGAGGGGGCGGGGAGACCCAGTACTTC. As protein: CSVGGGGETQYF.

CDR3 residues: CSVSPGLEYAQYF. The CDR3 coding sequence is TGCAGCGTTTCCCCGGGACTAGAATACGCGCAGTATTTT. This chain connects TRBV29-1 to TRBJ2-3, with 8 bases fitting TRBD2. V lost 5 bases, J lost 10 bases, and 11 bases stayed unmatched. Germline CDR1 SQVTM, CDR2 ANQGSEA. The CDR3 extends over 13 amino acids.

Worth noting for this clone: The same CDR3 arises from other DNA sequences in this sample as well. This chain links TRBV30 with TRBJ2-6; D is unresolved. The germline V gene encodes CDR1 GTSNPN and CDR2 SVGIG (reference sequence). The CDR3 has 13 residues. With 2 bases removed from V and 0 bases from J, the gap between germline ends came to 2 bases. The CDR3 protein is CAWSLSGANVLTF. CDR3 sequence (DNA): TGTGCCTGGAGTCTCTCTGGGGCCAACGTCCTGACTTTC.

CDR3 DNA sequence: TGTGCCTGGAGTGTACGGGCGGGAGACTATGGCTACACCTTC. Translated: CAWSVRAGDYGYTF. The chain joins TRBV30 to TRBJ1-2; D not certain. Germline lookup yields CDR1 GTSNPN and CDR2 SVGIG (reference sequence). The CDR3 loop spans 14 amino acids. Between the trimmed V and J ends, which lost 0 bases and 3 bases, there was a span of 11 bases.

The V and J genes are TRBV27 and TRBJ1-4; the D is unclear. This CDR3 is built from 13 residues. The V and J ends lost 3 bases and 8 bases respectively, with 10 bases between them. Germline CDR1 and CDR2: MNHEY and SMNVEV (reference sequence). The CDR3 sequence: CASSFYREEKLFF. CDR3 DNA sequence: TGTGCCAGCAGTTTTTACCGAGAGGAAAAACTGTTTTTT.

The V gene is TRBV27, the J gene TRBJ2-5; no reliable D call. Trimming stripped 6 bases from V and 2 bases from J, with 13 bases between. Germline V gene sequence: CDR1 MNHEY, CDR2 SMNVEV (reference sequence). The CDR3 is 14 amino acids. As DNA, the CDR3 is TGTGCCAGCAGCCCCTACAGCTTACAAGAGACCCAGTACTTC. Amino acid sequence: CASSPYSLQETQYF.

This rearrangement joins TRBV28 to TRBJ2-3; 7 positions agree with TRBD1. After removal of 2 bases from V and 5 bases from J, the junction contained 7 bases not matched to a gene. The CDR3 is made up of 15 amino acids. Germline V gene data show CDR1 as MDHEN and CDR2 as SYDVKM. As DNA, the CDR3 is TGTGCCAGCAGTTTAGCCGGCCAGGGGGTAGATACGCAGTATTTT. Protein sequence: CASSLAGQGVDTQYF.

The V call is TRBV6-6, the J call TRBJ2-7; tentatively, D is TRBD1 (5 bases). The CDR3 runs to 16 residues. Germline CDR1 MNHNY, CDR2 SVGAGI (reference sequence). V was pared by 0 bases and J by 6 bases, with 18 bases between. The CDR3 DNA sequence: TGTGCCAGCAGTTACTCGTATAGGGCGACAGTGGGCGAGCAGTACTTC. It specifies CASSYSYRATVGEQYF.

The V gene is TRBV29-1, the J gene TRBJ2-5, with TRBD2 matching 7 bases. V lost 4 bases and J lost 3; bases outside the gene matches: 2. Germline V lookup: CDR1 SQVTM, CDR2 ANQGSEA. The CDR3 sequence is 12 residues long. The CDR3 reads CSVGGLEETQYF. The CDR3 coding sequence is TGCAGCGTTGGCGGACTAGAAGAGACCCAGTACTTC.

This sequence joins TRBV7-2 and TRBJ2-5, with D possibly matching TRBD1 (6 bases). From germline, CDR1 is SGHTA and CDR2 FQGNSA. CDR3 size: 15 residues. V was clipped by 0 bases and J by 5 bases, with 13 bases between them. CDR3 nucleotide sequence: TGTGCCAGCAGCTTAGCCTACCAGCAGGGGGAGACCCAGTACTTC. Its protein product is CASSLAYQQGETQYF.

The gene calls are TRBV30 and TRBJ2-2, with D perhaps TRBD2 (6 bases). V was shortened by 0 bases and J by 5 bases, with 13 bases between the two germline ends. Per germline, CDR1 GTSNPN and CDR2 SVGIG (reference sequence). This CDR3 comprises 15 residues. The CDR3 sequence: CAWSVLGSDTGELFF. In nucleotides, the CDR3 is TGTGCCTGGAGTGTTCTCGGGAGTGATACCGGGGAGCTGTTTTTT.

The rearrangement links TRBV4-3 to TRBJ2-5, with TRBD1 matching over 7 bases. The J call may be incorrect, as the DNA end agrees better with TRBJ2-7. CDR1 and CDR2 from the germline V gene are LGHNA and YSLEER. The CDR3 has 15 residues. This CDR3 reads CASSQGLQGSYEQYF. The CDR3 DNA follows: TGCGCCAGCAGCCAAGGGCTACAGGGGTCCTACGAGCAGTACTTC.

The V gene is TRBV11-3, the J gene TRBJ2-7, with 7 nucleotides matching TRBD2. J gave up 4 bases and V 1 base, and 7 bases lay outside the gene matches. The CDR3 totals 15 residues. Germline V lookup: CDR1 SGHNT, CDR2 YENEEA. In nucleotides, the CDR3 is TGTGCCAGCAGCTTAGGAACACGGGGGGAATACGAGCAGTACTTC. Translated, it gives CASSLGTRGEYEQYF. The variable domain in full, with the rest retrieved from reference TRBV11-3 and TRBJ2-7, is EAGVVQSPRYKIIEKKQPVAFWCNPISGHNTLYWYLQNLGQGPELLIRYENEEAVDDSQLPKDRFSAERLKGVDSTLKIQPAELGDSAVYLCASSLGTRGEYEQYFGPGTRLTVT.

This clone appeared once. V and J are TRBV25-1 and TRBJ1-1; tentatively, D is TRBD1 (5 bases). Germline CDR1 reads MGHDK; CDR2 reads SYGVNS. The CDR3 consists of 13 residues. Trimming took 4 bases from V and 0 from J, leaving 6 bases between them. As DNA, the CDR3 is TGTGCCAGCAGTGCGGGACTGAACACTGAAGCTTTCTTT. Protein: CASSAGLNTEAFF.

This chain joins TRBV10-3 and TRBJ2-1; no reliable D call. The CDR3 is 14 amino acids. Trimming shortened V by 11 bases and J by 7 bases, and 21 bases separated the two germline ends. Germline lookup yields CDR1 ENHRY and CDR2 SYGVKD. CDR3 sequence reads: CAVSRGVEGNEQFF. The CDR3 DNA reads TGTGCCGTATCACGAGGAGTTGAAGGAAATGAGCAGTTCTTC.

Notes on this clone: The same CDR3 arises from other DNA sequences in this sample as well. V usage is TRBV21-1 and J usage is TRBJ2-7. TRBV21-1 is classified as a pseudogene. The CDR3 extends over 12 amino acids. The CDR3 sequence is CASSNRAYEQYF. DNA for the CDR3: TGTGCCAGCAGCAACAGAGCCTACGAGCAGTACTTC.

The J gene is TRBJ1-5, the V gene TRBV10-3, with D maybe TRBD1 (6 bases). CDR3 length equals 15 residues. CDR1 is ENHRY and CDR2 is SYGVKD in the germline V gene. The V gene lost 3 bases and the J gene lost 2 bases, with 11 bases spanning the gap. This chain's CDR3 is CAISDEGGRNQPQHF. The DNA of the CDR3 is TGTGCCATCAGTGATGAGGGGGGGCGCAATCAGCCCCAGCATTTT.

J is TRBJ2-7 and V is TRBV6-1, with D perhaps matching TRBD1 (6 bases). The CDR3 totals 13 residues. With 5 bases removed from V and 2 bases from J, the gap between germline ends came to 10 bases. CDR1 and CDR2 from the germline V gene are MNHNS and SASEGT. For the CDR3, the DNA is TGTGCCAGCAGTCGGGACACGACCTACGAGCAGTACTTC. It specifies CASSRDTTYEQYF.

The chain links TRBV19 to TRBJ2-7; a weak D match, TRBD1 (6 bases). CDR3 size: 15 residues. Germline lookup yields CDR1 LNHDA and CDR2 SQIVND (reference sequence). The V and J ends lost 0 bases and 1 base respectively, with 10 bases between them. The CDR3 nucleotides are TGTGCCAGTAGTATAGAGGCGGACAGTTCCTACGAGCAGTACTTC. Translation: CASSIEADSSYEQYF.

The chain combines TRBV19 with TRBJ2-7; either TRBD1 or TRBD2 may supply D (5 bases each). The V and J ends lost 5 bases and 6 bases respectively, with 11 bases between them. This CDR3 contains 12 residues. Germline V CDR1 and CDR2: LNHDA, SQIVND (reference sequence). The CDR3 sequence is CASSLGVAEQYF. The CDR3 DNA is TGTGCCAGTAGTCTGGGGGTTGCCGAGCAGTACTTC.

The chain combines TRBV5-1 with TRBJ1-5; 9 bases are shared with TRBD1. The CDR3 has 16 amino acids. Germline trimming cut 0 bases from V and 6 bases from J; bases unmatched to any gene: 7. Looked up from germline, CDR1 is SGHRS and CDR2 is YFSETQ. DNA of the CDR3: TGCGCCAGCAGCTTGGGGACAGGGGATTTGAGTCAGCCCCAGCATTTT. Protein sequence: CASSLGTGDLSQPQHF.